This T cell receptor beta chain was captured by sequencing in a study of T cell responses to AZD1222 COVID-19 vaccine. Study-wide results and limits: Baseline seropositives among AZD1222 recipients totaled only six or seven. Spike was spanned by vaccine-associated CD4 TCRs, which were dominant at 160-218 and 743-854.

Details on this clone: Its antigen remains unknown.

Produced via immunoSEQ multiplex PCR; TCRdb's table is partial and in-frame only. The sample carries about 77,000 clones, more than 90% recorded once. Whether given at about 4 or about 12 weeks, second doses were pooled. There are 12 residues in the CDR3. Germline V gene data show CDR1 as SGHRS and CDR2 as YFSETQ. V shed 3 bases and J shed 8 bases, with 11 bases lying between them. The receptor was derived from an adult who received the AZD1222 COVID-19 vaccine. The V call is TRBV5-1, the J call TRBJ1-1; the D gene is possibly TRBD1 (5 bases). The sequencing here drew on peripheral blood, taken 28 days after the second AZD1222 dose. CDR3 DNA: TGCGCCAGCAGCTCGGGACGAGAAGAAGCTTTCTTT. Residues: CASSSGREEAFF.